This entry features one TCR beta chain sequence. This record comes from a study of cytomegalovirus exposure and HLA in healthy donors. Use of 60 Vbeta and 13 Jbeta primers characterized the PCR. Profiled with immunoSEQ multiplex PCR; TCRdb holds only in-frame clones, not every one. The top ten hold 2% to 3% of the sample, which has some 170,000 clones, 72% seen once. Trimming left V 8 bases short and J 0 bases short, with 16 bases between. CDR3 length: 16 amino acids. From germline, CDR1 is SNHLY and CDR2 FYNNEI. Sequencing used PBMCs. The chain joins TRBV2 to TRBJ1-4; D is perhaps TRBD1 (5 bases). The clonotype was recovered from a human donor in good health. DNA for the CDR3: TGTGCCAGCTCGACAGAGCAGCCTGCAACTAATGAAAAACTGTTTTTT. As protein: CASSTEQPATNEKLFF. The variable domain in full, completed from reference TRBV2 and TRBJ1-4, reads EPEVTQTPSHQVTQMGQEVILRCVPISNHLYFYWYRQILGQKVEFLVSFYNNEISEKSEIFDDQFSVERPDGSNFTLKIRSTKLEDSAMYFCASSTEQPATNEKLFFGSGTQLSVL.